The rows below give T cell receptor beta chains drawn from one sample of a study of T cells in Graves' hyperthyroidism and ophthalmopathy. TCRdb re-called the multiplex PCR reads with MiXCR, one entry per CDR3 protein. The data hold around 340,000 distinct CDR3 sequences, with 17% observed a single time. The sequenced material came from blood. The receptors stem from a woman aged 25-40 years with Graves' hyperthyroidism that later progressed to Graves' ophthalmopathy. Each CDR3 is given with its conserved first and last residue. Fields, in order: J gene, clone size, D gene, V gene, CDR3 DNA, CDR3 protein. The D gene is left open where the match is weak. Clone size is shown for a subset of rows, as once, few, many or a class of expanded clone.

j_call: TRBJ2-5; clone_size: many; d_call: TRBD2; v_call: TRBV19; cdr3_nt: TGTGCCAGTAGGTGGGGCGCTCGGGAGGCCCGGGAGACCCAGTACTTC; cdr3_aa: CASRWGAREARETQYF
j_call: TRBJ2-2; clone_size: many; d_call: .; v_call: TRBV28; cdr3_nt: TGTGCCAGCAGTTTATACCAGGGCATCACCGGGGAGCTGTTTTTT; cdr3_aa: CASSLYQGITGELFF
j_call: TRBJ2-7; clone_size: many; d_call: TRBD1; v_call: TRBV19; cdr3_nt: TGTGCCAGTAGTATCGGACAGGGGCGGTACTCCTACGAGCAGTACTTC; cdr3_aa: CASSIGQGRYSYEQYF
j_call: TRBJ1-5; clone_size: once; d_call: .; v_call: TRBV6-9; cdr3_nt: TGTGCCAGCAGTTTCTCCCGAGGGGAGGGAGGCGTGGGCAATCAGCCCCAGCATTTT; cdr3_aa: CASSFSRGEGGVGNQPQHF
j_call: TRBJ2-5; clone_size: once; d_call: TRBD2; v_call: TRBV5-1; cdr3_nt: TGCGCCAGCAGCTTGGGTCTAGCGGGGGCCCCCGGAGAGACCCAGTACTTC; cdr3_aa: CASSLGLAGAPGETQYF
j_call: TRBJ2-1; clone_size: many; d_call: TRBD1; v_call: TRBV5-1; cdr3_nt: TGCGCCAGCAGCATCGGACAGGGAAATGAGCAGTTCTTC; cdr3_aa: CASSIGQGNEQFF
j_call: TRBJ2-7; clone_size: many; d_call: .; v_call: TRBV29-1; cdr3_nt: TGCAGCGTTGGACAGCCCTACGAGCAGTACTTC; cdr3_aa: CSVGQPYEQYF
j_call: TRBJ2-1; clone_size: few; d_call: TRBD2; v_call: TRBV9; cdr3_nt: TGTGCCAGCAGCGAGCTAGCGGGAGTATACAATGAGCAGTTCTTC; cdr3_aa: CASSELAGVYNEQFF
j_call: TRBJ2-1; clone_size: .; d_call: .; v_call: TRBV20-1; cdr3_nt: TGCAGTGCGAGAGTCCCGGGGCTATACAATGAGCAGTTCTTC; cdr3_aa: CSARVPGLYNEQFF
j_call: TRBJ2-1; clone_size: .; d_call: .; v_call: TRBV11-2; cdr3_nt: TGTGCCAGCAGCTTAACTGCCGATGAGCAGTTCTTC; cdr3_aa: CASSLTADEQFF
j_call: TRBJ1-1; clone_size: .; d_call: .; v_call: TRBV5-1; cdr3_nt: TGCGCCAGCAGCTTTAGGGGCCCGAACACTGAAGCTTTCTTT; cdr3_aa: CASSFRGPNTEAFF
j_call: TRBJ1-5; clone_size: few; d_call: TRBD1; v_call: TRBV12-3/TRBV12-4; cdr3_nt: TGTGCCAGCAGCAGGACAGGGGGAAACAATCAGCCCCAGCATTTT; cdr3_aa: CASSRTGGNNQPQHF
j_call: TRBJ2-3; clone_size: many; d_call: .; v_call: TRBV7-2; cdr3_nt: TGTGCCAGCAGCCAACTAGGGGATACGCAGTATTTT; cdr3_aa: CASSQLGDTQYF
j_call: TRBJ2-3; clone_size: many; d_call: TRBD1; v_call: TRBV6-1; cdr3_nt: TGTGCCAGCAGTAGGTTTAGGGGGACAGGGGGCGCAAGCGGGGTAAGCACAGATACGCAGTATTTT; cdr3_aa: CASSRFRGTGGASGVSTDTQYF
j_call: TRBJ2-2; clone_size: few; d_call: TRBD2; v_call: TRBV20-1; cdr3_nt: TGCAGTGCTAGGCCTCCTAGCGGGAGTACCGGGGAGCTGTTTTTT; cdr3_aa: CSARPPSGSTGELFF
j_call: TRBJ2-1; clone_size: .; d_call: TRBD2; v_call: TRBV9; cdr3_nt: TGTGCCAGCAGCGTAGCTATGCGGGGGAGCTCCTACAATGAGCAGTTCTTC; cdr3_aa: CASSVAMRGSSYNEQFF
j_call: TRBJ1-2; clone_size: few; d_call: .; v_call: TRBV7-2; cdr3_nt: TGTGCCAGCAGCTTAGAGCAGGGTCCGGGATCCTATGGCTACACCTTC; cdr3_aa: CASSLEQGPGSYGYTF
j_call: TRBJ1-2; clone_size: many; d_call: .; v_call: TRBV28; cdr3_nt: TGTGCCAGCAGTTTAGCCGGACAGTCCCCTTACACCTTC; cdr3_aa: CASSLAGQSPYTF
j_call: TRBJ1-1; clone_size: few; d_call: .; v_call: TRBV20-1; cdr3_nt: TGCAGTGCTAGGGTCCCCGGGGCGGTGATGGCAGCTTTCTTT; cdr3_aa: CSARVPGAVMAAFF
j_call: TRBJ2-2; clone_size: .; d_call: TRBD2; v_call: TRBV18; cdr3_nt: TGTGCCAGCTCACCACCGGGGAGGGCCAACACCGGGGGGCTGTTTTTT; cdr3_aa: CASSPPGRANTGGLFF
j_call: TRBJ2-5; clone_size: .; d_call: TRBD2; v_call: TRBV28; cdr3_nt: TGTGCCAGCAGTATAATGGCGGGAGGGCCGAGTGTGACCCAGTACTTC; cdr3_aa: CASSIMAGGPSVTQYF
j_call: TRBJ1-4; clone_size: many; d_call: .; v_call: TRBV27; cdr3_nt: TGTGCCAGCAGTGTATCAGGGTATAATGAAAAACTGTTTTTT; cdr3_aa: CASSVSGYNEKLFF
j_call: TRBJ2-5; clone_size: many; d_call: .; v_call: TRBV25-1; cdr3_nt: TGTGCCAGCAGTTCCTGGGGAGTGGGGGATAAGCGGGTGACCCAGTACTTC; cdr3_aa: CASSSWGVGDKRVTQYF
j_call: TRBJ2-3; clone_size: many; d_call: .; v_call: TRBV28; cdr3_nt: TGTGCCAGCACTGGATCACACAGTTACACAGATACGCAGTATTTT; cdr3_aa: CASTGSHSYTDTQYF
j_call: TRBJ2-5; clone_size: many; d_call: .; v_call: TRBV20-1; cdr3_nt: TGCAGTGCTAGCGCACCCGACTGGAGAGATTACCAAGAGACCCAGTACTTC; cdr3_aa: CSASAPDWRDYQETQYF
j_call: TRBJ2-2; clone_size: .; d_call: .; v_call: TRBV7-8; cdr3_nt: TGTGCCAGCAGCTTAGCCTGGGAAGACACCGGGGAGCTGTTTTTT; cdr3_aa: CASSLAWEDTGELFF
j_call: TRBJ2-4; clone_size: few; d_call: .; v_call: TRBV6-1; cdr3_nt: TGTGCCAGCAGTGAAACGGGGGCAAACATTCAGTACTTC; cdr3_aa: CASSETGANIQYF
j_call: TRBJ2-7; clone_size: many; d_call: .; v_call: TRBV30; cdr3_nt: TGTGCCTGGAGAGACTGGAAGTCCTACGAGCAGTACTTC; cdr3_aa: CAWRDWKSYEQYF
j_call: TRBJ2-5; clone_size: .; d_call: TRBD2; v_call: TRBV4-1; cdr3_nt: TGCGCCAGCAGCCAAGTTTGGCTAGCGGGGGGGAAGGAGACCCAGTACTTC; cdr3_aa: CASSQVWLAGGKETQYF
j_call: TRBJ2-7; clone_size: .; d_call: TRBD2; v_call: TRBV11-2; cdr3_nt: TGTGCCAGCAGCATACGATTCCGACTAGCGGGAACGTACGAGCAGTACTTC; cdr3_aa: CASSIRFRLAGTYEQYF
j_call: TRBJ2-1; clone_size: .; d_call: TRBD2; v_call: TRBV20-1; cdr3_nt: TGCAGTGCTAGTGAGCGGGGGGAAGACAATGAGCAGTTCTTC; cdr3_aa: CSASERGEDNEQFF
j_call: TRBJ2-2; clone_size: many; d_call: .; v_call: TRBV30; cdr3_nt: TGTGCCTGGAGTCCCCCAAAGGGCGGGGAGCTGTTTTTT; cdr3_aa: CAWSPPKGGELFF
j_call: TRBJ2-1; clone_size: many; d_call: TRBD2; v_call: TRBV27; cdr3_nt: TGTGCCAGCAGTGGAGAGGCCTACCCCGGGAGGAATGAGCAGTTCTTC; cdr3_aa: CASSGEAYPGRNEQFF
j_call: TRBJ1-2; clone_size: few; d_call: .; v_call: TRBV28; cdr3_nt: TGTGCCAGCAGTTTTTGGGACACAGGCCGTGGCTACACCTTC; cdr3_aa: CASSFWDTGRGYTF
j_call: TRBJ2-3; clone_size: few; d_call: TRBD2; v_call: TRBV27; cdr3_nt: TGTGCCAGCAGTCAACTAGCGGGAGGCGGCACAGATACGCAGTATTTT; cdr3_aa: CASSQLAGGGTDTQYF
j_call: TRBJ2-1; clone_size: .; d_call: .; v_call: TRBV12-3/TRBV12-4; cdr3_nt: TGTGCCAGCAGCAGGGGACAAAGCTCCTACAATGAGCAGTTCTTC; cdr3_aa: CASSRGQSSYNEQFF
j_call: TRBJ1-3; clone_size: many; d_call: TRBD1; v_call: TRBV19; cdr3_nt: TGTGCCAGTAGCCGCCGACAGGGAGCGGGAGGAAACACCATATATTTT; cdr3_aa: CASSRRQGAGGNTIYF
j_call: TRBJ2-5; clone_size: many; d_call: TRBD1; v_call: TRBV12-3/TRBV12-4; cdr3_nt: TGTGCCAGCAGTTTGACAGGGCTTCGAGAGACCCAGTACTTC; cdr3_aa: CASSLTGLRETQYF
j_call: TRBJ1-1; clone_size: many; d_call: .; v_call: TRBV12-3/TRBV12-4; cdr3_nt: TGTGCCAGCAGTTTAGAAGTGGCTCTGAACACTGAAGCTTTCTTT; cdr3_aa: CASSLEVALNTEAFF
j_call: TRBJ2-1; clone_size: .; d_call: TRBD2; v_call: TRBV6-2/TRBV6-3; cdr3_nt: TGTGCCAGCGCCGCGGGGGGGTGGAATGAGCAGTTCTTC; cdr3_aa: CASAAGGWNEQFF
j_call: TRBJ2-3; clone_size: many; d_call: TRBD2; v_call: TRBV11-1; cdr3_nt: TGTGCCAGCAGCTTCGGTACTAGCGGGGGGTTGAATACGCAGTATTTT; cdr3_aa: CASSFGTSGGLNTQYF
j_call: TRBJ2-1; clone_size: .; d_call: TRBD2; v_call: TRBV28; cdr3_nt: TGTGCCAGCAGTTCTGGGACTAGCGGGAGCTTCTACAATGAGCAGTTCTTC; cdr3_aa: CASSSGTSGSFYNEQFF
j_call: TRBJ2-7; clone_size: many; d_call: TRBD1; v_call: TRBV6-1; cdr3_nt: TGTGCCAGCAGTAAAAGGGACAGGGACCACGAGCAGTACTTC; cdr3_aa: CASSKRDRDHEQYF
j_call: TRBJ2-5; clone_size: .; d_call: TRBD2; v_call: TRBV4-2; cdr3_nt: TGTGCCGGCAGCCAAGTTTTACTTCCCGGGGCTAGCGGGGAGGGCAAACGTGGGACCCAGTACTTC; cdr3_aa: CAGSQVLLPGASGEGKRGTQYF
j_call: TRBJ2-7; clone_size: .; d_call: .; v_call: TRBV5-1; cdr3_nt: TGCGCCAGCAGCCCCGGAGGGGCAGGCCTACTATACGAGCGGTACTTC; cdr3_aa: CASSPGGAGLLYERYF
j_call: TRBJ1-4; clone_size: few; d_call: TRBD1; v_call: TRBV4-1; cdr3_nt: TGCGCCAGCAGCCATGCCACAGGGGGCCGACGAGGCGAAAAACTGTTTTTT; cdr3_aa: CASSHATGGRRGEKLFF
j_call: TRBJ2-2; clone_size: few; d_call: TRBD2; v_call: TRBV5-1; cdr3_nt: TGCGCCAGCAGCTTCCGACTAGCGGGCCCTGAGGGGGAGCTGTTTTTT; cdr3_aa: CASSFRLAGPEGELFF
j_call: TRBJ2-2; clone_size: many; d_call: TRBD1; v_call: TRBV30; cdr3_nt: TGTGCCTGGACTCAAAGGGGACAGACCGGGGAGCTGTTTTTT; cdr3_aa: CAWTQRGQTGELFF
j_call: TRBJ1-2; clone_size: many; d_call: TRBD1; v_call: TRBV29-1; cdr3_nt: TGCAGCGTTGAACTGGGACAGGGGGACTATGGCTACACCTTC; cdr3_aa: CSVELGQGDYGYTF
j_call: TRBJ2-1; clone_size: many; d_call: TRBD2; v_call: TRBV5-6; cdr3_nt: TGTGCCAGCAGCTTGGCTAGCGGGAGCCTCACTGAGCAGTTCTTC; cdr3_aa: CASSLASGSLTEQFF
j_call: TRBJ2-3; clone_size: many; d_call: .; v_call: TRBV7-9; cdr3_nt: TGTGCCAGCTTAAGAACAGATACGCAGTATTTT; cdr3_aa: CASLRTDTQYF
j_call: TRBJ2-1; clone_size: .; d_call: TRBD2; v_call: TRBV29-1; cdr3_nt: TGCAGCGGAACTACACTAGCGCTGGCTAATTACAATGAGCAGTTCTTC; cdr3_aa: CSGTTLALANYNEQFF
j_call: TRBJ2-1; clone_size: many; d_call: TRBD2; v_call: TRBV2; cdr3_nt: TGTGCCAGCAGTCTGGGAGGGCCTTTCAATGAGCAGTTCTTC; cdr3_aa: CASSLGGPFNEQFF
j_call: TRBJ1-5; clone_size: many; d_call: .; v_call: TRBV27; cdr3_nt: TGTGCCAGCAGTTTATCGGGGCTAAGCAATCAGCCCCAGCATTTT; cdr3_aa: CASSLSGLSNQPQHF
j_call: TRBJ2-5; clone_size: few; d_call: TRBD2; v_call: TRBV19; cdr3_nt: TGTGCCAGTAGTATGTTAGCGGGGGGGTCACAAGAGACCCAGTACTTC; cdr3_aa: CASSMLAGGSQETQYF
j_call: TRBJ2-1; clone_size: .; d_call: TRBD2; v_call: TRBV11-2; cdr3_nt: TGTGCCAGCAGCCGACCACTAGCGGGGGGCCTCTACAATGAGCAGTTCTTC; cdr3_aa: CASSRPLAGGLYNEQFF
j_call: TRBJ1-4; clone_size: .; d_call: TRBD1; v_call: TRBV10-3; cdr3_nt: TGTGCCATCAGCGGACAGGGCACTGAAAAACTGTTTTTT; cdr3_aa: CAISGQGTEKLFF